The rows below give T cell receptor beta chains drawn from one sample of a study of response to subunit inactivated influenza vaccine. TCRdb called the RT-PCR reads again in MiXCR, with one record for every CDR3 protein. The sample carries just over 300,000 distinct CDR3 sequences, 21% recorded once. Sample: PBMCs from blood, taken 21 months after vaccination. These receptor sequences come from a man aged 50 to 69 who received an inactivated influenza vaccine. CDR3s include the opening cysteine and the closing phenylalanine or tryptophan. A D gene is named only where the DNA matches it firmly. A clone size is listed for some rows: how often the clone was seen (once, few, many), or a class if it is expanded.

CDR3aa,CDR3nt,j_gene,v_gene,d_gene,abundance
CSASGYNYGYTF,TGCAGTGCTAGTGGTTACAACTATGGCTACACCTTC,TRBJ1-2,TRBV20-1,.,.
CASSPTGQGEQYF,TGTGCCAGCAGCCCGACAGGGCAGGGCGAGCAGTACTTC,TRBJ2-7,TRBV6-1,TRBD1,.
CASSLSGRADIGELFF,TGCGCCAGCAGCTTAAGCGGGAGGGCCGATATCGGGGAGCTGTTTTTT,TRBJ2-2,TRBV5-1,TRBD2,.
CASSGPTRTEAFF,TGTGCCAGCTCCGGACCGACACGGACTGAAGCTTTCTTT,TRBJ1-1,TRBV28,.,few
CRADRRNTEAFF,TGCAGAGCTGACAGGAGGAACACTGAAGCTTTCTTT,TRBJ1-1,TRBV20-1,.,many
CASSLARSRGYGYTF,TGTGCCAGCAGCTTAGCGCGGAGCAGGGGCTATGGCTACACCTTC,TRBJ1-2,TRBV7-9,.,many
CASSFIAGNNYGYTF,TGTGCCAGCAGCTTTATCGCGGGGAATAACTATGGCTACACCTTC,TRBJ1-2,TRBV7-2,.,many
CASSVRSGANVLTF,TGTGCCAGTAGTGTCCGCTCTGGGGCCAACGTCCTGACTTTC,TRBJ2-6,TRBV19,.,few
CSARDLDRAMNTEAFF,TGCAGTGCTAGAGATCTCGACAGAGCCATGAACACTGAAGCTTTCTTT,TRBJ1-1,TRBV20-1,.,many
CASSVGGPHNEQFF,TGTGCCAGCAGTGTGGGGGGCCCCCACAATGAGCAGTTCTTC,TRBJ2-1,TRBV2,.,few
CSVVGAGNTIYF,TGCAGCGTTGTCGGGGCTGGAAACACCATATATTTT,TRBJ1-3,TRBV29-1,.,.
CASSFSSNYNEQFF,TGTGCCAGCAGCTTTTCTTCCAACTACAATGAGCAGTTCTTC,TRBJ2-1,TRBV11-2,.,.
CASSLARTGSYNSPLHF,TGCGCCAGCAGCTTGGCCCGGACAGGGTCGTATAATTCACCCCTCCACTTT,TRBJ1-6,TRBV5-1,TRBD1,many
CRAKNIQYF,TGCAGAGCCAAAAACATTCAGTACTTC,TRBJ2-4,TRBV29-1,.,few
CASSYSGSRNEAFF,TGTGCCAGCAGTTACTCGGGCAGTCGAAATGAAGCTTTCTTT,TRBJ1-1,TRBV6-5,.,.
CASSLVWPPTGTEAFF,TGTGCCAGCAGCTTGGTTTGGCCACCCACTGGGACTGAAGCTTTCTTT,TRBJ1-1,TRBV5-5,.,few
CAISDRNPTTNYGYTF,TGTGCCATCAGTGACCGGAATCCAACTACTAACTATGGCTACACCTTC,TRBJ1-2,TRBV10-3,.,many
CASGFSQGLGEQFF,TGTGCTAGTGGTTTCTCGCAGGGGCTTGGGGAGCAGTTCTTC,TRBJ2-1,TRBV12-5,.,.
CAIKAGSTDTQYF,TGTGCCATCAAGGCCGGGAGCACAGATACGCAGTATTTT,TRBJ2-3,TRBV10-3,.,many
CASSRGSTQETQYF,TGTGCCAGTAGTCGAGGTAGTACCCAAGAGACCCAGTACTTC,TRBJ2-5,TRBV19,.,.
CAWSVLNTEAFF,TGTGCCTGGAGTGTCCTAAACACTGAAGCTTTCTTT,TRBJ1-1,TRBV30,.,few
CATSRERVVAETQYF,TGTGCCACCAGCAGAGAACGGGTGGTAGCCGAGACCCAGTACTTC,TRBJ2-5,TRBV15,.,.
CASSYARGFTNEKLFF,TGTGCCAGCAGTTACGCTCGGGGGTTTACTAATGAAAAACTGTTTTTT,TRBJ1-4,TRBV6-5,.,few
CSAPRLAGPGDTQYF,TGCAGTGCACCACGACTAGCCGGGCCTGGAGATACGCAGTATTTT,TRBJ2-3,TRBV20-1,TRBD2,few
CASSYFGGSSPLHF,TGTGCCAGCAGTTACTTCGGGGGGAGCTCACCCCTCCACTTT,TRBJ1-6,TRBV6-2/TRBV6-3,.,.
CASSLLAGVLSDEQFF,TGTGCCAGCAGCTTACTAGCGGGGGTTTTGTCGGATGAGCAGTTCTTC,TRBJ2-1,TRBV5-8,TRBD2,few
CASGGQRGNEQFF,TGTGCCAGCGGCGGACAGAGGGGGAATGAGCAGTTCTTC,TRBJ2-1,TRBV5-4,.,.
CASSIGSYSNQPQHF,TGTGCCAGTAGTATTGGGTCATATAGCAATCAGCCCCAGCATTTT,TRBJ1-5,TRBV19,.,once
CASSFSPYRGRLNYGYTF,TGTGCCAGCAGCTTTAGTCCCTACAGGGGGCGACTCAACTATGGCTACACCTTC,TRBJ1-2,TRBV11-3,TRBD1,many
CASSQEPAYNEQFF,TGTGCCAGCAGCCAAGAGCCGGCCTACAATGAGCAGTTCTTC,TRBJ2-1,TRBV3-1,.,.
CASTPSVDTQYF,TGTGCCAGCACCCCCTCGGTAGATACGCAGTATTTT,TRBJ2-3,TRBV12-3/TRBV12-4,.,many
CAWNPGQGAYNEQFF,TGTGCCTGGAATCCGGGACAGGGGGCGTACAATGAGCAGTTCTTC,TRBJ2-1,TRBV30,TRBD1,.
CASSGLAGVRELFF,TGTGCCAGTAGCGGACTAGCGGGAGTTAGGGAGCTGTTTTTT,TRBJ2-2,TRBV19,TRBD2,few